This note documents a single T cell receptor beta chain sequence. Its antigen remains undetermined. No much larger clone exists at a distance of one base, and base qualities are not known. The germline ends are 13 bases apart after V is trimmed by 0 bases and J by 5 bases. The CDR3 starts with the cysteine, ends with the phenylalanine, and has 15 residues. Here the CDR3 DNA is all that survives: 45 bases in frame from base 1. Via the germline V gene, CDR1 is SGHAT and CDR2 FQNNGV. The sample belongs to a study of cytomegalovirus exposure and HLA in healthy donors (dated by TCRdb to 2016 to 2017). Study-wide context: According to an earlier analysis of 587 of the donors, some 180 million T cells yielded some 120 million unique TCR beta sequences and approximately 300 Gb of sequence data. To predict cytomegalovirus infection status, the study combined high-throughput TCR immunosequencing, statistical association of individual TCRs with disease status, and machine learning. Genome-wide SNP genotypes for about 55% of the roughly 670 donors were used in a later genetic analysis, which treated that subset as a discovery cohort. The T cell repertoires of under 700 subjects were profiled by immunosequencing and related to cytomegalovirus serostatus. Donor age, sex, ethnicity and CMV serostatus were compiled alongside the repertoire data. Every discovery cohort repertoire had been produced on one sequencing platform. A later analysis re-analyzed previously published TCR beta repertoires from hundreds of donors and added high-resolution HLA genotyping to study TCR occurrence patterns. Along with the roughly 710-subject first cohort, a separate validation cohort of over a hundred different subjects was used. Of the 398 genotyped donors, roughly 76% were placed in the genetic ancestry cluster associated with self-reported Caucasian donors. Both class I and class II loci were covered by HLA typing, at four-digit resolution. Several DR-DQ haplotypes were treated as single units for association and clustering because of strong linkage in the cohort. An earlier analysis of approximately 630 of the donors applied high-throughput TCR beta sequencing to assess whether each TCR beta V gene segment acted as functional or pseudogenic. About 300 gigabases of sequencing data and approximately 92 million unique TCR sequences made up an early release that covered 640 HLA-typed donors. The study was designed to test whether signatures of past pathogen exposure could be identified by cataloging public T cell receptors. The number of typed donors differed by locus: about 629-630 for A, B, C, DRB1 and DQB1; 522 for DQA1; over 600 for DPA1; and around 470 for DPB1. Rather than using new phenotypic data, the later analysis identified candidate immune exposures from TCR beta sequences and from how often those sequences occurred across donors. On average, roughly 240,000 unique TCR beta nucleotide sequences were sequenced per donor among a few hundred genotyped donors of the cohort, with roughly 19% of those sequences being non-productive.

Libraries came from the immunoSEQ multiplex PCR assay. A mixture of 60 forward primers for TCR Vbeta segments and 13 reverse primers for TCR Jbeta segments was used in the multiplex PCR. Amplification of the CDR3 region of rearranged TCR beta genes was performed with a multiplex PCR assay on genomic DNA. On the Illumina HiSeq System, the amplified TCR beta libraries were sequenced as 87-base-pair reads. In the original analysis: A later analysis counted around 72 million unique TCR beta chains across the 550 to 800 repertoires, and some 11 million of these chains were shared by at least two donors. Raw reads were error-corrected and collapsed into unique sequences with a nearest-neighbor algorithm that merged closely related sequences to remove PCR and sequencing errors. V, D and J gene segments were assigned by aligning CDR3 sequences to IMGT reference sequences. For a sequence to be retained, a match of at least six nucleotides to both a V gene segment and a J gene segment was required. A rearrangement counted as productive if the CDR3 had no stop codons and remained in frame with V and J, and every other rearrangement counted as non-productive. Following IMGT convention, CDR3 was defined as the stretch from the second conserved V-encoded cysteine to the conserved J-encoded phenylalanine. Sequences without an unambiguous match to a single V gene segment were excluded from the earlier analysis of approximately 600 of the donors. An earlier analysis of a few hundred of the donors classified V segments as functional when productive rearrangements were above 56.7% and as segregating when the standard deviation between donors was above 5%. A statistical classification framework was built to diagnose cytomegalovirus status from the catalog of TCR beta chain sequences. A later analysis assigned V and J genes by comparing TCR nucleotide sequences with IMGT/GENE-DB human TR gene sequences. Using the TCRdist pipeline, a later analysis assigned CDR3 sequences along with most-parsimonious VDJ recombination scenarios. In a later analysis, every TCR beta chain was defined by the combination of its CDR3 amino acid sequence and its V-gene family, and reads without a unique V-gene family were dropped. As a way to deal with suspected cross-contamination and a sequencing artifact, a later analysis dropped more than 500 nucleotide sequences that were highly shared and had low generation probability. In a later analysis, a clonal expansion index for each public chain was calculated from normalized within-repertoire ranks of inferred template counts. In a later analysis, generation probabilities were computed with a VDJ recombination model fitted to out-of-frame rearrangements, and the resulting probabilities were checked against IGoR. A later analysis scored TCR-TCR, TCR-HLA and TCR-CMV co-occurrence with hypergeometric tests, applying a repertoire-size bias correction to TCR pairs. In a later analysis, false discovery rates were estimated by permuting HLA or CMV assignments 20 times. In a later analysis, co-occurring TCRs were grouped with DBSCAN, and TCRdist sequence similarity was added when clustering was performed within HLA-allele-positive subsets. Co-occurrence clustering excluded repertoires with fewer than 30,000 or more than 120,000 public chains, plus five with anomalous nucleotide sharing. This is the immuneACCESS table as TCRdb keeps it, with only in-frame sequences that have V and J called. A part of the clones is gone; compared with another copy, unresolved V genes explain less than half, and the rest is unexplained. The V and J calls and clone size were taken over from that table, and D and trimming were inferred from the DNA. This sample is represented by about 120,000 clones; approximately 80% of them were singletons. Of the sample, approximately 2.4% falls within the top ten clones.

Study-wide findings and limitations: Fewer than 20 rarely observed V segments, including chromosome 9 orphons, were excluded from the earlier analysis of several hundred of the donors because counts were too low. The classifier was reported to diagnose cytomegalovirus status with high specificity and sensitivity in both the original and validation cohorts. In this cohort, only TCR beta chains were sequenced, and detectable features were limited by the absence of alpha or paired-chain data. A later genetic analysis associated a missense DCLRE1C variant with V-gene and J-gene trimming of TCR beta chains, and an independent cohort replicated the association. Specific HLA alleles were associated with 15,000 to 20,000 TCR beta sequences at a false discovery rate of 0.05 in a later analysis. In an earlier analysis of roughly 500 of the donors, most TCR beta V segments appeared in productive rearrangements about 87% or about 30% of the time, broadly matching IMGT annotations. Presence/absence analyses assumed roughly uniform sequencing depth across donors, an assumption that may not hold. For the cohort, immune exposure information was limited to CMV serostatus. Strong co-occurrence of HLA alleles, especially DR and DQ, made assigning TCR associations to individual alleles difficult. Because HLA typing was missing for some donors at each locus, association tests included only the typed subset. Correlated functional status among segregating V segments might be attributable to linkage disequilibrium, but an unknown experimental factor could not be ruled out. A further reported finding was that TCR beta sequences accurately predicted the HLA-A and HLA-B alleles for most subjects in the first cohort. A cluster of highly shared sequence variants was judged likely to represent a technical artifact of the sequencing pipeline. In vitro tests confirmed that a few of the cytomegalovirus-associated TCR beta chains recognize cytomegalovirus antigens. Some IMGT-functional V segments, including TRBV6-2 and TRBV6-3, could not be distinguished by the 87-base-pair reads and were therefore excluded. Most CMV-associated TCR beta chains appeared to be HLA-restricted in a later analysis, and the HLA associations seemed to be driven largely by CMV exposure. In the study, 150 to 200 TCR beta chains were listed as associated with cytomegalovirus. The authors suggested that the approach could potentially be generalized to other disease states and immunological phenotypes. A later analysis found that HLA-associated TCR beta chains were more clonally expanded and had lower generation probabilities than equally common non-associated chains. According to a later analysis, TCR association rates differed among HLA loci, with DRB1 alleles showing the most associated TCRs and HLA-C alleles showing the fewest. Across donors, most TCR sequences were observed very rarely, whereas some public TCRs were present in many individuals. Compared with the roughly 670-donor mean, donors in an Asian-associated ancestry cluster had fewer N-insertions in productive TCRs, according to a later genetic analysis. A later analysis reported that several top co-occurrence clusters appeared linked to parvovirus B19, influenza, CMV and Epstein-Barr virus.

In total, fewer than 750 healthy bone marrow donors made up the cohort. At the time of sampling, every cohort member was nominally healthy, though immune exposures that went unrecorded were likely present. The donor tested CMV seronegative, placing the donor among the approximately 400 seronegative members of the cohort. Every donor gave a peripheral blood sample, and the peripheral blood mononuclear cells from that sample were used for TCR beta sequencing. The Qiagen DNeasy Blood Extraction Kit was used to extract genomic DNA from the blood cell samples. The rearranged chain carries TRBV11-2 and TRBJ1-2; a tentative D call is TRBD1 (6 bases match). The TCR was taken from a female donor in good health and CMV-seronegative. The specimen sequenced was PBMCs. The CDR3 region has the sequence CASSLDQGLGYGYTF. The nucleotide sequence is TGTGCCAGCAGCTTAGATCAGGGGCTGGGATATGGCTACACCTTC.